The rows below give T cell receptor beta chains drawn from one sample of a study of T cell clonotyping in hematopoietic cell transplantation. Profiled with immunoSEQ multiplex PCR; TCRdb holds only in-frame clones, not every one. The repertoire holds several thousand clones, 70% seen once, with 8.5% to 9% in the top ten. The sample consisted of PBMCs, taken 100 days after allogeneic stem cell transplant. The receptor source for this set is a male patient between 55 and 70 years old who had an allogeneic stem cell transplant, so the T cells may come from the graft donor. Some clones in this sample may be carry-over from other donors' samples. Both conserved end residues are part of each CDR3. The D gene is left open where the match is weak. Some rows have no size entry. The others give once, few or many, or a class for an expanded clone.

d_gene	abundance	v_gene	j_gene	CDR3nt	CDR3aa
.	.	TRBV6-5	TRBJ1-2	TGTGCCAGCAGTTACGGGGGCGAGGGCTACACCTTC	CASSYGGEGYTF
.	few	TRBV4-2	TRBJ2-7	TGTGCCAGCAGCCAAGGGCTAGGCTACGAGCAGTACTTC	CASSQGLGYEQYF
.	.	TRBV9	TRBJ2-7	TGTGCCAGCAGCTCCTTCGGGGGGCACTACGAGCAGTACTTC	CASSSFGGHYEQYF
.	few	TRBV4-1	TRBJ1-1	TGCGCCAGCAGCCGACAGCGGAACACTGAAGCTTTCTTT	CASSRQRNTEAFF
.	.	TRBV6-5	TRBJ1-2	TGTGCCAGCAGTTACTCCTTCGAATTATCTTATGGCTACACCTTC	CASSYSFELSYGYTF
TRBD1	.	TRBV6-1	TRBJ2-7	TGTGCCAGCAGTGAACCAGACAGGGGGCCCTACGAGCAGTACTTC	CASSEPDRGPYEQYF
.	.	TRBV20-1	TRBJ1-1	TGCAGTGCCAGAGAGGGGTATCCAGCTTTCTTT	CSAREGYPAFF
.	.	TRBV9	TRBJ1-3	TGTGCCAGCAGCGTAGTCGGGACTTTCTCGTCTGGAAACACCATATATTTT	CASSVVGTFSSGNTIYF
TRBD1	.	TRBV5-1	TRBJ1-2	TGCGCCAGCAGCTTGGCCGGGACAGATGGCTACACCTTC	CASSLAGTDGYTF
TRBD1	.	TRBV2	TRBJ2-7	TGTGCCAGCAGTACTGACAGGGCAGCGACCTACGAGCAGTACTTC	CASSTDRAATYEQYF
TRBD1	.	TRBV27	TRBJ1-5	TGTGCCAGCAGTCCATACACAGGGGAACAGCCCCAGCATTTT	CASSPYTGEQPQHF
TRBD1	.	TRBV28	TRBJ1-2	TGTGCCAGCAGTGGTCGGGACAGGGTTTTGGCTAACTATGGCTACACCTTC	CASSGRDRVLANYGYTF
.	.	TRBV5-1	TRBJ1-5	TGCGCCAGCAGCTTAGGGACACCTAATCAGCCCCAGCATTTT	CASSLGTPNQPQHF
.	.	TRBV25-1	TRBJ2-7	TGTGCCAGCAGTGAGGGGACTCGCTACGAGCAGTACTTC	CASSEGTRYEQYF
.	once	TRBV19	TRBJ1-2	TGTGCCAGTAGTATAGGTGGCAGGGTTAACTATGGCTACACCTTC	CASSIGGRVNYGYTF
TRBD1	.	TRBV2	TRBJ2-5	TGTGCCAGCAGGCCGGGACAGTCTCTCCAAGAGACCCAGTACTTC	CASRPGQSLQETQYF
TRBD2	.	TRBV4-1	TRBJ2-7	TGCGCCAGCAGCCAAGATGGGAGGGAACAGCACTACGAGCAGTACTTC	CASSQDGREQHYEQYF
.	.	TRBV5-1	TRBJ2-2	TGCGCCAGCAGCTTGACGCAGGGGACCCACACCGGGGAGCTGTTTTTT	CASSLTQGTHTGELFF
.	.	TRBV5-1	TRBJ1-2	TGCGCCAGCAGCTTTCTAAAGGGGGTTAACTATGGCTACACCTTC	CASSFLKGVNYGYTF
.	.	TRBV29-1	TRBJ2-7	TGCAGCGTGGCCCCCTTAAGGGTGAGCTCCTACGAGCAGTACTTC	CSVAPLRVSSYEQYF
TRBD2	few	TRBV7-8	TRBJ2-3	TGTGCCAGCAGCTTGACCACCGAAGCGGGATCTAGCACAGATACGCAGTATTTT	CASSLTTEAGSSTDTQYF
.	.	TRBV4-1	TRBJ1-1	TGCGCCAGCAGCCAAGGTAGATTGAACACTGAAGCTTTCTTT	CASSQGRLNTEAFF
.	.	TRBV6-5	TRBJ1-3	TGTGCCAGCAGTTTAGCCGGGACCGGAAACACCATATATTTT	CASSLAGTGNTIYF
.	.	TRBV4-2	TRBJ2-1	TGTGCCAGCAGCCAAGATAAGGGACACTACAATGAGCAGTTCTTC	CASSQDKGHYNEQFF
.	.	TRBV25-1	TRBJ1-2	TGTGCCAGCACTATGGGAGGGAGTGGCTACACCTTC	CASTMGGSGYTF
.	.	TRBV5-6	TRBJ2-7	TGTGCCAGCAGCTTCGGTTTTCGAGCCTCCTACGAGCAGTACTTC	CASSFGFRASYEQYF
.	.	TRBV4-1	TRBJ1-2	TGCGCCAGCAGCCAATCGACAGGAGCTAACTATGGCTACACCTTC	CASSQSTGANYGYTF
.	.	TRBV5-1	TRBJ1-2	TGCGCCACCAGTAAGGGTCGCTATGGCTACACCTTC	CATSKGRYGYTF
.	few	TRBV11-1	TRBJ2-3	TGTGCCAGCAGCGACCCTAGCACAGATACGCAGTATTTT	CASSDPSTDTQYF
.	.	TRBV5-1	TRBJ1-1	TGCGCCAGCAGTTTATCCTGGAACACTGAAGCTTTCTTT	CASSLSWNTEAFF
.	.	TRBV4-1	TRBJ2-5	TGCGCCAGCAGCCGGACGTCCTCAGGGAATGCCCAAGAGACCCAGTACTTC	CASSRTSSGNAQETQYF
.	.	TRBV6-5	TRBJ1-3	TGTGCCAGCAGATCGCAAAGGGGGGATGGAAACACCATATATTTT	CASRSQRGDGNTIYF
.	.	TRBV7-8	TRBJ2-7	TGTGCCAGCAGCTTAGCTTTTGGCGGAGGAGGGCCCAACTACGAGCAGTACTTC	CASSLAFGGGGPNYEQYF
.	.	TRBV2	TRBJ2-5	TGTGCCAGCAAGGGAGATGCGTGGGAGACCCAGTACTTC	CASKGDAWETQYF
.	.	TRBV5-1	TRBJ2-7	TGCGCCAGCAGCTTAGATCGCGGAATCTCCTACGAGCAGTACTTC	CASSLDRGISYEQYF
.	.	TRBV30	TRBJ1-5	TGTGCCTGGAGTCGACGGGGAGGGGGCAATCAGCCCCAGCATTTT	CAWSRRGGGNQPQHF
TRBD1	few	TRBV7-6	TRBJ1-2	TGTGCCAGCAGCCCCAGGGGGACAGGTATCGGTGGCTACACCTTC	CASSPRGTGIGGYTF
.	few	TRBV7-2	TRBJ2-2	TGTGCCAGCAGCTCCCCCGGCGGCGGGGAGGTGTTTTTT	CASSSPGGGEVFF
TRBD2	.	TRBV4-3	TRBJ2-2	TGCGCCAGCAGCCAGAATAGCGGGGGGTACAGCACCGGGGAGCTGTTTTTT	CASSQNSGGYSTGELFF
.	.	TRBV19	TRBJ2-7	TGTGCCAGTAGTATTGGGACGCAACTCTCGGGGGAGCAGTACTTC	CASSIGTQLSGEQYF
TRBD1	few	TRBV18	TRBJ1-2	TGTGCCAGCTCACCAGGGGGACAGGGGGCAACTGGCTACACCTTC	CASSPGGQGATGYTF
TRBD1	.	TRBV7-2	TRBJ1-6	TGTGCCAGCAGCCTCGGATCGGCAGGGGGGACCTATAATTCACCCCTCCACTTT	CASSLGSAGGTYNSPLHF
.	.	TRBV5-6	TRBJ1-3	TGTGCCAGCAGCCCCGGTGGATCTGGAAACACCATATATTTT	CASSPGGSGNTIYF
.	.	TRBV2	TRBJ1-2	TGTGCCAGCCATAGGGACGGCTTTGGCTACACCTTC	CASHRDGFGYTF
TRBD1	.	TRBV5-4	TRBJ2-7	TGTGCCAGCGGCCTAGGACAGGCGAATCTCTACGAGCAGTACTTC	CASGLGQANLYEQYF
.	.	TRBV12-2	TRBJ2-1	TGTGCAAGCGGGCCCCGCGGCGGCTCCTACAATGAGCAGTTCTTC	CASGPRGGSYNEQFF
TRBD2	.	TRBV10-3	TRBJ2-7	TGTGCCATCAGTCAACTAGCGGGGGGCTCCTACGAGCAGTACTTC	CAISQLAGGSYEQYF